A selection of T cell receptor beta chains follows, all from one sample in a study of cytomegalovirus exposure and HLA in healthy donors. Here immunoSEQ multiplex PCR was the method, and the copy in TCRdb shows in-frame clones only, minus some. The table lists about 160,000 clones, 70% to 80% of them singletons, with more than 1.2% in the top ten. Sequencing used PBMCs. The source is a man in his sixties in good health and CMV-seronegative. Each CDR3 is given with its conserved first and last residue. A D gene is named only where the DNA matches it firmly. For some rows the clone size is stated as once, few or many, or as a class when expanded; others skip it.

j_call | v_call | clone_size | d_call | cdr3_nt | cdr3_aa
TRBJ2-3 | TRBV28 | - | - | TGTGCCAGCAGGGGGACAAACGTTTTAAGCACAGATACGCAGTATTTT | CASRGTNVLSTDTQYF
TRBJ2-6 | TRBV2 | - | TRBD1 | TGTGCCAGCAGTGGGACAGGCAACTCTGGGGCCAACGTCCTGACTTTC | CASSGTGNSGANVLTF
TRBJ1-1 | TRBV6-5 | - | TRBD1 | TGTGCCAGCAGTGACAGGGGGCGAATCACTGAAGCTTTCTTT | CASSDRGRITEAFF
TRBJ2-1 | TRBV7-2 | - | - | TGTGCCAGCAGAACAACACGACAGTCGGGGGATGAGCAGTTCTTC | CASRTTRQSGDEQFF
TRBJ2-7 | TRBV27 | - | TRBD1 | TGTGCCAGCAGTTTTGGACAGGGGATCTACGAGCAGTACTTC | CASSFGQGIYEQYF
TRBJ2-5 | TRBV27 | - | TRBD1 | TGTGCCAGCAGTTCACGGGACAGCCAGTACCAAGAGACCCAGTACTTC | CASSSRDSQYQETQYF
TRBJ2-1 | TRBV10-3 | - | - | TGTGCCATCAGTGATGAAGCGGAGATCTACAATGAGCAGTTCTTC | CAISDEAEIYNEQFF
TRBJ1-1 | TRBV29-1 | - | - | TGCAGCGCCGGAGGGGTGGCCCAGAACACTGAAGCTTTCTTT | CSAGGVAQNTEAFF
TRBJ2-3 | TRBV2 | - | TRBD2 | TGTGCCACCCGGGGGGGAATAAGCACAGATACGCAGTATTTT | CATRGGISTDTQYF
TRBJ1-2 | TRBV14 | - | TRBD1 | TGTGCCAGCAGCCAAGATCGGGGGACAGGGGAACTCCGTGGCTACACCTTC | CASSQDRGTGELRGYTF
TRBJ2-4 | TRBV7-3 | - | - | TGTGCCAGCAGCTCGTACGGGGGAGCGGTAAACATTCAGTACTTC | CASSSYGGAVNIQYF
TRBJ1-2 | TRBV10-3 | - | - | TGTGCCATCAGTGTGGCCCGTAACTATGGCTACACCTTC | CAISVARNYGYTF
TRBJ2-1 | TRBV9 | once | TRBD2 | TGTGCCAGCAGCGTGGAGGTAGCGGGGGCCCCGCAGAATGAGCAGTTCTTC | CASSVEVAGAPQNEQFF
TRBJ2-1 | TRBV19 | few | - | TGTGCCAGTAGTTTCGGTCCTGGACAATATGAGCAGTTCTTC | CASSFGPGQYEQFF
TRBJ2-7 | TRBV27 | - | TRBD1 | TGTGCCAGCAGTTCAACCAAGGACAGGGGGGCCTACGAGCAGTACTTC | CASSSTKDRGAYEQYF
TRBJ2-3 | TRBV21-1 | - | - | TGTGCCAGCACCCCGAGAAGGGGGAAAAAGACAGATGCGCAGTATTTT | CASTPRRGKKTDAQYF
TRBJ1-2 | TRBV5-1 | - | - | TGCGCCAGCAGCCCCACCGGGACTGACTATGGCTACACCTTC | CASSPTGTDYGYTF
TRBJ2-7 | TRBV27 | few | - | TGTGCCAGCAGGTCTTCCGTAGTGGGGCTAGAATCCTTC | CASRSSVVGLESF
TRBJ1-5 | TRBV28 | few | - | TGTGCCAGCAGTTTATCAGGGTACAGGCAGCCCCAGCATTTT | CASSLSGYRQPQHF
TRBJ2-5 | TRBV29-1 | - | - | TGCAGCGTAAGACCGGGGGGCGGGCAGACCCAGTACTTC | CSVRPGGGQTQYF
TRBJ1-1 | TRBV4-1 | - | - | TGCGCCAGCAGCCAAGATGGAACAGCCCTGAACACTGAAGCTTTCTTT | CASSQDGTALNTEAFF
TRBJ2-7 | TRBV9 | once | - | TGTGCCAGCAGCGTAGGGGAGAGAGTCCTCGAGCAGTACTTC | CASSVGERVLEQYF
TRBJ2-3 | TRBV5-4 | - | - | TGTGCCAGCAGCTTCCCGGCCGCCGGGAGTGGTGCAGATACGCAGTATTTT | CASSFPAAGSGADTQYF
TRBJ1-5 | TRBV10-3 | - | - | TGTGCCATCAGTGAGCCAAACGGGGGAGATCAGCCCCAGCATTTT | CAISEPNGGDQPQHF
TRBJ2-1 | TRBV28 | - | - | TGTGCCAGCAGTGGAACAGGTTTCTACAATGAGCAGTTCTTC | CASSGTGFYNEQFF
TRBJ1-2 | TRBV2 | - | - | TGTGCCAGCAGTCGCGCGGCGGTAGCTAACTATGGCTACACCTTC | CASSRAAVANYGYTF
TRBJ2-3 | TRBV9 | - | - | TGTGCCAGCAGCGTAGTCGGGGGGCTGCCAGGAGATACGCAGTATTTT | CASSVVGGLPGDTQYF
TRBJ2-2 | TRBV5-1 | - | TRBD1 | TGCGCCAGCAGGCCCCCGGGACAGGGTATCACCGGGGAGCTGTTTTTT | CASRPPGQGITGELFF
TRBJ1-1 | TRBV7-2 | few | TRBD1 | TGTGCCAGCAGCTTAAGGGGGCCGAACACTGAAGCTTTCTTT | CASSLRGPNTEAFF
TRBJ1-1 | TRBV7-9 | - | - | TGTTCCAGCAGCCTTAAGGGGCAAGGGAACACTGAAGCTTTCTTT | CSSSLKGQGNTEAFF
TRBJ1-6 | TRBV4-2 | - | - | TGTGCCAGCAGCCAAGATCCCCGGGTCTCGTGGGATTCACCCCTCCACTTT | CASSQDPRVSWDSPLHF
TRBJ2-1 | TRBV5-1 | - | TRBD2 | TGCGCCAGCAGCTTACTAGCGGGAGGGAACAATGAGCAGTTCTTC | CASSLLAGGNNEQFF
TRBJ1-1 | TRBV10-3 | - | - | TGTGCCATCAGTGAGTCGGGTGGCAGGGTTGTTGAAGCTTTCTTT | CAISESGGRVVEAFF
TRBJ2-7 | TRBV7-6 | - | - | TGTGCCAGCAGCTCGCGCCAGGGGTCATACGAGCAGTACTTC | CASSSRQGSYEQYF
TRBJ1-3 | TRBV7-2 | - | TRBD1 | TGTGCCAGCAGCGGAGTGGGACAGGGGGCGCTTGGAAACACCATATATTTT | CASSGVGQGALGNTIYF
TRBJ2-5 | TRBV10-3 | few | TRBD1 | TGTGCCATCAGGCGGACAGGGTTCCAAGAGACCCAGTACTTC | CAIRRTGFQETQYF
TRBJ2-7 | TRBV7-2 | once | - | TGTGCCAGCAGCTTAGCCTGGAGCTACGAGCAGTACTTC | CASSLAWSYEQYF
TRBJ2-5 | TRBV5-1 | - | TRBD2 | TGCGCCAGCAGTTATAGCGGGGGGCAAGAGACCCAGTACTTC | CASSYSGGQETQYF
TRBJ1-2 | TRBV14 | once | - | TGTGCCAGCAGCCAAGATGACCCCAGGGTCTCTGGCTACACCTTC | CASSQDDPRVSGYTF
TRBJ2-1 | TRBV28 | few | - | TGTGCCAGCAGTTTCCTAACCAATGAGCAGTTCTTC | CASSFLTNEQFF
TRBJ1-6 | TRBV15 | - | TRBD1 | TGTGCCACCAGCGGGACAGGGGGCTATAATTCACCCCTCCACTTT | CATSGTGGYNSPLHF
TRBJ2-3 | TRBV13 | - | TRBD1 | TGTGCCAGCAGCACGCGACAGGGGGGCACAGATACGCAGTATTTT | CASSTRQGGTDTQYF
TRBJ2-1 | TRBV5-1 | - | TRBD2 | TGCGCCAGCAGCTTGCTGACTAGCGGGAACTACAATGAGCAGTTCTTC | CASSLLTSGNYNEQFF
TRBJ2-5 | TRBV2 | - | TRBD2 | TGTGCCAGCAGGGGTAGACTAGCGGGGGTACAAGAGACCCAGTACTTC | CASRGRLAGVQETQYF
TRBJ2-3 | TRBV11-2 | few | TRBD2 | TGTGCCAGCAGCACCCGGGGGGGGCTAGTGCAAACAGATACGCAGTATTTT | CASSTRGGLVQTDTQYF
TRBJ1-2 | TRBV11-1 | - | TRBD1 | TGTGCCAGCAGCTTAGACAGGGGAGCACACGGCTACACCTTC | CASSLDRGAHGYTF
TRBJ2-3 | TRBV7-3 | - | TRBD2 | TGTGCCAGCAGCCCCGCGGGAGGGAGAGGGGATACGCAGTATTTT | CASSPAGGRGDTQYF
TRBJ2-7 | TRBV6-5 | - | TRBD1 | TGTGCCAGCAAACCGGGACAGACAACCTACGAGCAGTACTTC | CASKPGQTTYEQYF
TRBJ1-5 | TRBV7-2 | few | - | TGTGCCAGCAGCCTGGACAGCCAGCCCCAGCATTTT | CASSLDSQPQHF
TRBJ2-5 | TRBV9 | - | - | TGTGCCAGCAGCGTAGCTACGGGTGGGACACGCCAAGAGACCCAGTACTTC | CASSVATGGTRQETQYF
TRBJ2-2 | TRBV11-2 | - | - | TGTGCCAGCAGCTTAGTCGGAGAGGCCGGGGAGCTGTTTTTT | CASSLVGEAGELFF